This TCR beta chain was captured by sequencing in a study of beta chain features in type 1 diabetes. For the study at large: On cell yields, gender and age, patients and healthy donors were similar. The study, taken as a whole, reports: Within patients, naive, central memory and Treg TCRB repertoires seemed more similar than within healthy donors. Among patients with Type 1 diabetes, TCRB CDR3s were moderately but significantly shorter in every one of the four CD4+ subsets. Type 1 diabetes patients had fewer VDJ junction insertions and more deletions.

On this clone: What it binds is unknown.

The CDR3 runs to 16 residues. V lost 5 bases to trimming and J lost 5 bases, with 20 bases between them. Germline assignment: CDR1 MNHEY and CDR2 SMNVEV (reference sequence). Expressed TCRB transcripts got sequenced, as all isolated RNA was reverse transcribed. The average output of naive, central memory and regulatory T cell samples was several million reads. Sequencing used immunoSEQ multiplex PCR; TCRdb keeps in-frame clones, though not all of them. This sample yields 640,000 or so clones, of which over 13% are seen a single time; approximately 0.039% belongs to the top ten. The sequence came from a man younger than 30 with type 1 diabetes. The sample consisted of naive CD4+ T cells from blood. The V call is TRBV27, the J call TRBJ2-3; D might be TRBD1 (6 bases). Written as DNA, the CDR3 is TGTGCCAGCAGTACCCTCGGACAGCCTAACAGAGATACGCAGTATTTT. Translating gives CASSTLGQPNRDTQYF.